Shown below are 4 T cell receptor beta chains from a single sample sequenced in a study of blood T cell repertoires in COVID-19. Only in-frame clones appear in the TCRdb table, and some are missing; sequencing was by immunoSEQ multiplex PCR. Seen here are under 250,000 clones, about four fifths observed once, and the top ten hold 7% to 10%. The sample comprised peripheral blood. These receptor sequences come from a woman aged 50 to 65 with acute or convalescent COVID-19.

The chain employs TRBV5-1 and TRBJ1-3; unclear D gene. The CDR3 has 15 residues. V was shortened by 3 bases and J by 0 bases, with 10 bases between the two germline ends. Germline V gives CDR1 SGHRS, CDR2 YFSETQ. The CDR3 sequence: CASSSTGSSGNTIYF. CDR3 DNA: TGCGCCAGCAGCTCCACGGGGAGCTCTGGAAACACCATATATTTT.

The V and J genes are TRBV2 and TRBJ2-1, with TRBD2 matching over 14 bases. Losses at the gene ends were 6 bases for V and 9 bases for J; bases not matched to a gene: 7. This CDR3 has 15 amino acids. The V gene's germline CDR1 is SNHLY and CDR2 FYNNEI. The CDR3 DNA sequence: TGTGCCAGCAGGGAGACTAGCGGGAGGGTTGGTGAGCAGTTCTTC. Translating it yields CASRETSGRVGEQFF.

This clone showed up just a few times. This chain links TRBV10-3 with TRBJ2-1; 8 bases line up with TRBD2. The CDR3 covers 16 residues. Trimming took 5 bases from V and 7 from J; bases not matched to a gene: 13. Germline V gene lookup returns CDR1 ENHRY and CDR2 SYGVKD. Here the CDR3 reads CAISPRAGGGQNEQFF. The CDR3 DNA follows: TGTGCCATCAGTCCGAGGGCGGGGGGTGGCCAAAATGAGCAGTTCTTC.

This clone was detected a few times. The genes are TRBV27 and TRBJ1-6; D ambiguous. Per germline, CDR1 MNHEY and CDR2 SMNVEV (reference sequence). The V end was cut by 7 bases, the J end by 7 bases, with 20 bases between. This CDR3 comprises 16 residues. Written as DNA, the CDR3 is TGTGCCAGCACCACCCTCGCGGGAACCTCAAATTCACCCCTCCACTTT. This sequence encodes CASTTLAGTSNSPLHF.